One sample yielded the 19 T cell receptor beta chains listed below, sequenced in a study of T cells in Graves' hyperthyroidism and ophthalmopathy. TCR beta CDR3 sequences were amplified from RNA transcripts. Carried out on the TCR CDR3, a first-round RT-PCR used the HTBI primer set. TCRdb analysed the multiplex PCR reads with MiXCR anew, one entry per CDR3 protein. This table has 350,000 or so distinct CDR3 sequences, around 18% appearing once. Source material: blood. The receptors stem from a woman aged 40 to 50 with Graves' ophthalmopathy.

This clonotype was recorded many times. CDR3 nucleotides: TGTGCCAGCAGTGAACTCCCAGTAGTGGGGGAGCAGTACTTC. It translates to CASSELPVVGEQYF. V usage is TRBV6-1 and J usage is TRBJ2-7; no firm D call. Deletions cut 2 bases from V and 7 bases from J, with 15 bases between. This CDR3 has 14 amino acids. The germline CDR1 and CDR2 sequences are MNHNS and SASEGT.

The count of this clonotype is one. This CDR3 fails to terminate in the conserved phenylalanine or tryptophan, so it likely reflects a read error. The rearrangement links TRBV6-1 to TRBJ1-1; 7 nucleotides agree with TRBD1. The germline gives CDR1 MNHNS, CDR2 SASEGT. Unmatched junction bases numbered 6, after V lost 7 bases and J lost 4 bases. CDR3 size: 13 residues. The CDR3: CASTMNRGTEAFS. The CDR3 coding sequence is TGTGCCAGCACTATGAACAGGGGCACTGAAGCTTTCTCT.

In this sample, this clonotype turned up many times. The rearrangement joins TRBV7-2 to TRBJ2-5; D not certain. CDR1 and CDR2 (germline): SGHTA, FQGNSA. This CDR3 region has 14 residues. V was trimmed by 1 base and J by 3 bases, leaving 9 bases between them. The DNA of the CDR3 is TGTGCCAGCAGCTTAGGGAGAAGGGAAGAGACCCAGTACTTC. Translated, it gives CASSLGRREETQYF. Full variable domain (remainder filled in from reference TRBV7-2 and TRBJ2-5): GAGVSQSPSNKVTEKGKDVELRCDPISGHTALYWYRQSLGQGLEFLIYFQGNSAPDKSGLPSDRFSAERTGGSVSTLTIQRTQQEDSAVYLCASSLGRREETQYFGPGTRLLVL.

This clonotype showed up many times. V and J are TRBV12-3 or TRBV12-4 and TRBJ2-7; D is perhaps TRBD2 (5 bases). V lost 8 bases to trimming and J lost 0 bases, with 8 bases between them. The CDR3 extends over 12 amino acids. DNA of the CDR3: TGTGCCAGCGGGCGGGTCTCCTACGAGCAGTACTTC. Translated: CASGRVSYEQYF.

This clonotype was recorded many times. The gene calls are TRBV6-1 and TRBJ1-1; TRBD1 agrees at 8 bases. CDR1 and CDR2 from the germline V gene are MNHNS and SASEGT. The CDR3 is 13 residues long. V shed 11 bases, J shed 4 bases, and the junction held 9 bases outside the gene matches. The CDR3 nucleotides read TGTGCCGCCAGGACAGGGACGGGCACTGAAGCTTTCTTT. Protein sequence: CAARTGTGTEAFF.

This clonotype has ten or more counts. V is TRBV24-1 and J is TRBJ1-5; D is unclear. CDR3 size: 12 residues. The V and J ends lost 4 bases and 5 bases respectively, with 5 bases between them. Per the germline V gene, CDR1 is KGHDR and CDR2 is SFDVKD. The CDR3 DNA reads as TGTGCCACCAGTGAAAACTATCAGCCCCAGCATTTT. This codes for CATSENYQPQHF.

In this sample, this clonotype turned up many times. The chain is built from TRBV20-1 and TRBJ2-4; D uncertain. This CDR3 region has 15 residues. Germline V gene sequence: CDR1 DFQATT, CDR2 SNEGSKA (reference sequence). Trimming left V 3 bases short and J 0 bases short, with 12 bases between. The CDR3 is CSASDPILAKNIQYF. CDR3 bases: TGCAGTGCTAGCGACCCGATACTAGCCAAAAACATTCAGTACTTC.

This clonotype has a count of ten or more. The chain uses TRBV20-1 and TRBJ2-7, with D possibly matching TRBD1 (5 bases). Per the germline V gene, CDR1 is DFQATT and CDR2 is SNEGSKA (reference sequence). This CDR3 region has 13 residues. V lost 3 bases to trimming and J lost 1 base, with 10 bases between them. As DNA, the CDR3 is TGCAGTGCTAGCCCTAGGGGTTCCTACGAGCAGTACTTC. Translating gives CSASPRGSYEQYF.

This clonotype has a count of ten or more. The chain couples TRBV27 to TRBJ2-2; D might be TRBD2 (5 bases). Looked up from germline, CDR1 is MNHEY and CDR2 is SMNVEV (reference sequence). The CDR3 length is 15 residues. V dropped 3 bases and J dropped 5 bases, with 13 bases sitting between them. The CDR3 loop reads CASSFGGLRTGELFF. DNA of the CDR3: TGTGCCAGCAGTTTTGGAGGATTGAGGACCGGGGAGCTGTTTTTT.

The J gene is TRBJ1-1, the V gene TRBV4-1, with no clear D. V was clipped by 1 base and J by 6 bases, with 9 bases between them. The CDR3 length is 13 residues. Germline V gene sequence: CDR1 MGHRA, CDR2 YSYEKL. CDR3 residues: CASSQVGRPEAFF. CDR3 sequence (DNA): TGCGCCAGCAGCCAAGTGGGCCGACCTGAAGCTTTCTTT.

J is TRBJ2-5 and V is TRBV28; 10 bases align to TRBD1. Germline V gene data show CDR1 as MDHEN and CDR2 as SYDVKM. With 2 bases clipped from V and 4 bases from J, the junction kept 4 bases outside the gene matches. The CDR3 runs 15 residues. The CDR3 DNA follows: TGTGCCAGCAGTTTAAAGACAGGGGGCAGAGAGACCCAGTACTTC. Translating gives CASSLKTGGRETQYF.

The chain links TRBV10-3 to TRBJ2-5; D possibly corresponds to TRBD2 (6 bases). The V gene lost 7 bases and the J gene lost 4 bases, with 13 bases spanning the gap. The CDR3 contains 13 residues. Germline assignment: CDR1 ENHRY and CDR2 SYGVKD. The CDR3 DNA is TGTGCCATCAAGAACCGGGACTCAGAGACCCAGTACTTC. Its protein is CAIKNRDSETQYF.

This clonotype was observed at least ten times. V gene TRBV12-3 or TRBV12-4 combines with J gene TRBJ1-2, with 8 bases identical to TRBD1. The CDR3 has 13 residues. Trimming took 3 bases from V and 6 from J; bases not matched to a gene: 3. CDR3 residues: CASSFRRGHGYTF. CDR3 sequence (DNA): TGTGCCAGCAGTTTCCGCAGGGGGCATGGCTACACCTTC.

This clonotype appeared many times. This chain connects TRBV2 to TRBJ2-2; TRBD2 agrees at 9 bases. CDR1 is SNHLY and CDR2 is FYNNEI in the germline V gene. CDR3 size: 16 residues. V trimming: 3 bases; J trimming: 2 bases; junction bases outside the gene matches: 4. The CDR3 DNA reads TGTGCCAGCAGTGACCCTAGCGGGATAAACACCGGGGAGCTGTTTTTT. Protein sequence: CASSDPSGINTGELFF.

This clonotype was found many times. CDR3 coding DNA: TGTGCCAGCAGCCAGGTAGCGGGAGCGGTCTACGAGCAGTACTTC. Amino acid sequence: CASSQVAGAVYEQYF. The chain has TRBV4-2 and TRBJ2-7; 9 bases are a match to TRBD2. Germline V gives CDR1 LGHNA, CDR2 YNFKEQ. The length of the CDR3 is 15 residues. Losses at the gene ends were 3 bases for V and 3 bases for J; bases not matched to a gene: 6.

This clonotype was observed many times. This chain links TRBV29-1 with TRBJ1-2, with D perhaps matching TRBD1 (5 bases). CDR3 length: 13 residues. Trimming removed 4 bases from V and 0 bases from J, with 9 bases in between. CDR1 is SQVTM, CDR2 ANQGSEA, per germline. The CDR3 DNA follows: TGCAGCGTTGCTGACAGAGCTAACTATGGCTACACCTTC. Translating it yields CSVADRANYGYTF.

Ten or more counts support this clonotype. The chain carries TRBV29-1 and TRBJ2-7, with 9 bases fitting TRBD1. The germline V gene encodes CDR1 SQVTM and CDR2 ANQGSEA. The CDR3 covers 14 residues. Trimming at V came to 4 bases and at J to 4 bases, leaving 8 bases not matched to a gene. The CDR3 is CSVVPGQGRYEQYF. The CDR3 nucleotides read TGCAGCGTTGTCCCGGGACAGGGTAGATACGAGCAGTACTTC.

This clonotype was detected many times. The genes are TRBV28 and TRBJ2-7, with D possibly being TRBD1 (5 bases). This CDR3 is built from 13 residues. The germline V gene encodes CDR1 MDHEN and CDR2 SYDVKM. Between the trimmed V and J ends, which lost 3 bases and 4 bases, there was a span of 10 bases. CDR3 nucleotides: TGTGCCAGCAGTTTTCAGGGCGCGTACGAGCAGTACTTC. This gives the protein CASSFQGAYEQYF.

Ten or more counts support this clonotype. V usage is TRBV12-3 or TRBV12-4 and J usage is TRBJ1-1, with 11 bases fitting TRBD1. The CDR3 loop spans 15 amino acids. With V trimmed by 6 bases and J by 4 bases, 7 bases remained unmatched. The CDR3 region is CASSHAGTGGTEAFF. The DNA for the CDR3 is TGTGCCAGCAGCCACGCCGGGACAGGGGGCACTGAAGCTTTCTTT.